The entry below describes one T cell receptor beta chain. The sample is drawn from a study of shared clonotypes between healthy human individuals. On the study more broadly: Researchers drew samples from a couple of women and a few men aged 18 to 49. A donor's plate count was three for CD4 naive and three for CD4 memory; CD8 naive had two and CD8 memory one.

CDR3 length: 17 residues. V trimming: 1 base; J trimming: 4 bases; junction bases outside the gene matches: 8. Germline-derived CDR1 and CDR2 are SNHLY and FYNNEI. Once extracted for a subset, genomic DNA was divided evenly among several immunoSEQ plates. Study processing details: Junction-only sequences without quality scores came from ImmunoSEQ, so filtering differed. Profiled with immunoSEQ multiplex PCR; TCRdb holds only in-frame clones, not every one. V and J calls and clone size come straight from that table; D and trimming were deduced from the DNA. The data show about 1,800,000 clones, with less than 95% seen just once and 0.9% to 1.5% held by the top ten. Naive CD8 populations comprised CD45RO-negative cells positively selected for CCR7, excluding terminally differentiated effector memory CD45RA+ cells.

The TCR sequence derives from a man younger than 30 in good health. The sequencing sample was made of naive CD8+ T cells sorted from blood. The gene calls are TRBV2 and TRBJ2-3, with 10 bases matching TRBD2. CDR3 sequence: CASSEEPAGGEADTQYF. The CDR3 DNA sequence: TGTGCCAGCAGTGAAGAACCAGCGGGAGGGGAGGCAGATACGCAGTATTTT.